This TCR beta chain was identified during a study of blood T cell repertoires in COVID-19. V lost 6 bases to trimming and J lost 4 bases; unmatched junction nucleotides: 12. CDR1 is MGHRA, CDR2 YSYEKL, per germline. The CDR3 totals 16 residues. Clones were read by immunoSEQ multiplex PCR, and TCRdb kept only the in-frame ones, dropping some. Among around 300,000 clones, 80% to 90% were seen once, and the ten largest hold 8% to 13%. This chain uses TRBV4-1 with TRBJ1-1; 9 nucleotides line up with TRBD1. Specimen: peripheral blood. This TCR came from a woman in her 70s with acute or convalescent COVID-19. CDR3 sequence reads: CASRQPPGQGPTEAFF. CDR3 DNA: TGCGCCAGCAGGCAACCCCCGGGACAGGGACCCACTGAAGCTTTCTTT.